The subject of this entry is one T cell receptor (beta chain). What it binds is unknown. These data come from a study of beta chain features in type 1 diabetes. Study-level background: The samples had 107,917,701 sorted cells examined in all.

Study-wide results and caveats: A pattern of fewer insertions and more deletions at VDJ junctions was seen in type 1 diabetes patients. Among all four CD4+ subsets, Type 1 diabetes patients had TCRB CDR3s that were moderately but significantly shorter.

The whole isolated RNA underwent reverse transcription, so sequencing captured expressed TCRB transcripts. Sequenced by immunoSEQ multiplex PCR; TCRdb stores in-frame clones only, minus some. The table lists around 250,000 clones, about 15% of them singletons. Purity exceeded 98% in all sorted populations. The receptor comes from a man aged 25 to 45 with type 1 diabetes. Input material: naive CD4+ T cells from blood.

The CDR3 is CASSSAGGQAKNIQYF. In nucleotides, the CDR3 is TGTGCCAGCAGCTCCGCGGGGGGCCAAGCCAAAAACATTCAGTACTTC. The chain recombines TRBV7-2 with TRBJ2-4; TRBD2 matches at 8 bases. The germline gives CDR1 SGHTA, CDR2 FQGNSA. Trimming took 4 bases from V and 0 from J; bases not matched to a gene: 5. The length of the CDR3 is 16 residues.